The next 3 T cell receptor beta chains were all read from a single sample in a study of glioma-infiltrating T cells. Amplification of TCR alpha and beta CDR3 regions from RNA used iRepertoire nested multiplex PCR. TCRdb processed the multiplex PCR reads anew with MiXCR; each CDR3 protein has one entry. The table lists approximately 90,000 distinct CDR3 sequences, 23% of them singletons. The sequenced sample consisted of glioma tissue, nonneoplastic brain tissue, or PBMCs (not recorded which). Source of these receptors: a human donor with low-grade glioma or glioblastoma, undergoing nonglioma brain surgery, or in good health (not recorded which).

This clonotype was seen more than once but under ten times. The J gene is TRBJ2-7, the V gene TRBV11-2, with D possibly matching TRBD1 (5 bases). Germline V gene data show CDR1 as SGHAT and CDR2 as FQNNGV. The CDR3 contains 12 residues. V lost 10 bases and J lost 7, with 17 bases in between. This chain's CDR3 is CAIGARHGEQYF. Here the CDR3 DNA reads TGTGCCATTGGGGCTCGCCATGGAGAGCAGTACTTC.

This clonotype was detected ten times or more. The chain uses TRBV10-3 and TRBJ2-3, with D unclear. The CDR3 consists of 11 residues. CDR1 is ENHRY and CDR2 is SYGVKD in the germline V gene. Trimming took 6 bases from V and 9 from J, leaving 10 bases between them. CDR3 loop: CAISQDSTQYF. The CDR3 nucleotides read TGTGCCATCAGCCAAGACTCCACGCAGTATTTT.

The genes are TRBV12-3 or TRBV12-4 and TRBJ2-5, with TRBD1 identical over 7 bases. The CDR3 runs to 13 residues. V gave up 5 bases and J gave up 5 bases; unmatched junction bases: 5. For the CDR3, the DNA is TGTGCCAGCAGTCGACAGGGTCTGGAGACCCAGTACTTC. It specifies CASSRQGLETQYF.